The source of this T cell receptor beta chain is a study of blood T cell repertoires in COVID-19 (dated by TCRdb to between 2020 and 2021). Looking at the study overall: Collaborator samples came from the United States, Italy and Spain and covered acute and convalescent phases of COVID-19. Where available, HLA class I and class II types were obtained from metadata supplied by the sample provider rather than from assay-based typing. The repertoires were made available in a free public database intended to serve as a resource for research on the immune response to SARS-CoV-2. Nearly every sample came with metadata listing a de-identified subject ID, COVID-19 status, age in years and sex. The material from the prospective study consisted of cDNA or gDNA derived from T cells, B-cell-depleted T cells, or PBMCs. The samples were drawn from two sources: the first 160 participants of the ongoing ImmuneRACE study, and 1,200 or so subjects contributed by 6 global collaborators. Subjects who had been exposed to COVID-19, were actively infected with it, or had recovered from it provided the deeply sampled blood TCRbeta repertoires that made up the dataset.

One collaborating source in Seattle enrolled patients while the patients were actively infected and followed the patients over time throughout the course of disease. The collaborating institutions used their own protocols to collect whole blood in K2EDTA tubes. Collaborator samples were shipped for TCRbeta analysis as frozen whole blood, isolated PBMCs, or DNA extracted from either sample type. The CDR3 measures 15 amino acids from cysteine to phenylalanine. The kept DNA is CDR3 alone, 45 bases in frame from the first base. Looking up the germline V gene yields CDR1 MDHEN and CDR2 SYDVKM. The V and J ends are trimmed by 6 bases and 11 bases, leaving 25 bases between them. General study outcomes and caveats: Clinical and demographic metadata were provided uncurated, with the amount varying by source and participant.

TCRbeta CDR3 regions were amplified from genomic DNA by means of the immunoSEQ Assay, a bias-controlled multiplex PCR. For the original study's pipeline: The number of nucleated cells in each sample was estimated from the amplification of reference gene primers within the assay. To quantify the absolute abundance of each unique TCRbeta CDR3 rearrangement, sequence reads were collapsed and filtered. For each sample, productive Simpson clonality was calculated by taking the square root of Simpson's diversity index across productive rearrangements. TCRdb stores this immuneACCESS table with in-frame sequences only. Part of the clones is absent; in the studies checked, under half of the shortfall reflects unresolved V genes, and no reason is known for the rest. D and trimming come from the DNA, and the V and J calls and clone size come from that table. A total of approximately 290,000 clones appear in this sample, approximately 84% of them only once. More than 15% of the sample goes to the ten largest clones.

A note on this clone: Its binding antigen is unknown. No much larger clone is present one base from it, and per-base qualities are unavailable.

The rearranged chain carries TRBV28 and TRBJ1-2; a tentative D match to TRBD1 spans 6 bases. The origin of this receptor is a person between 65 and 79 years old with COVID-19, enrolled during active disease. Sequenced material: peripheral blood. The CDR3 region reads CASRKSGTLLPGYTF. The base sequence is TGTGCCAGCAGAAAATCCGGGACATTGCTACCCGGTTACACCTTC.